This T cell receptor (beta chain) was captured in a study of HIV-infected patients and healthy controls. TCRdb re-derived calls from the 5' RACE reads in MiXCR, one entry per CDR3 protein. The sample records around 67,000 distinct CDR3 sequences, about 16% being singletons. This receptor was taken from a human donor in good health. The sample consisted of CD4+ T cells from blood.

CDR3 amino acids: CASRQRGSGGADEQFF. CDR3 in DNA: TGTGCCAGCAGACAAAGGGGTTCCGGGGGGGCGGATGAGCAGTTCTTC. V gene TRBV11-2 combines with J gene TRBJ2-1, with 8 positions matching TRBD2. Losses at the gene ends were 6 bases for V and 8 bases for J; bases not matched to a gene: 15. CDR3 length equals 16 residues. From germline, CDR1 is SGHAT and CDR2 FQNNGV. The full variable domain, in which reference TRBV11-2 and TRBJ2-1 provide the parts outside the CDR3, is EAGVAQSPRYKIIEKRQSVAFWCNPISGHATLYWYQQILGQGPKLLIQFQNNGVVDDSQLPKDRFSAERLKGVDSTLKIQPAKLEDSAVYLCASRQRGSGGADEQFFGPGTRLTVL.